A selection of T cell receptor beta chains follows, all from one sample in a study of T cells after yellow fever vaccination. One entry per CDR3 protein, called by TCRdb with MiXCR from the 5' RACE reads. Of 550,000 or so distinct CDR3 sequences in the sample, 19% were seen once. The starting material was PBMCs, obtained 15 days after the yellow fever booster vaccination. These receptors all stem from a man aged 25-45 years who received the YFV17D yellow fever vaccine. CDR3s include the opening cysteine and the closing phenylalanine or tryptophan. A D gene is named only where the DNA matches it firmly. The listing skips clone size in some rows; elsewhere it reads once, few, many or a size class.

d_gene,abundance,len,v_gene,j_gene,CDR3aa,CDR3nt
NA,NA,15,TRBV23-1,TRBJ2-1,CASSQSSRAYNEQFF,TGCGCCAGCAGTCAATCGAGCAGGGCATACAATGAGCAGTTCTTC
TRBD1,NA,15,TRBV4-3,TRBJ1-4,CASSQEGTGLEKLFF,TGCGCCAGCAGCCAAGAGGGGACAGGGTTGGAAAAACTGTTTTTT
NA,NA,11,TRBV28,TRBJ2-7,CASTYVNEQYF,TGTGCCAGCACCTATGTTAACGAGCAGTACTTC
NA,NA,13,TRBV20-1,TRBJ1-4,CSAAGTTYEKLFF,TGCAGTGCTGCCGGGACGACCTATGAAAAACTGTTTTTT
TRBD1,NA,15,TRBV7-2,TRBJ1-5,CASSWDRDRSQPQHF,TGTGCCAGCAGTTGGGACAGGGATAGGAGTCAGCCCCAGCATTTT
TRBD1,NA,15,TRBV12-3/TRBV12-4,TRBJ2-1,CASSFNRGLGGEQFF,TGTGCCAGCAGTTTTAACAGGGGGTTAGGTGGTGAGCAGTTCTTC
NA,NA,14,TRBV24-1,TRBJ2-1,CATSDPKTSNEQFF,TGTGCCACCAGTGATCCTAAGACTAGCAATGAGCAGTTCTTC
NA,NA,14,TRBV11-2,TRBJ2-3,CASSLSTLEDTQYF,TGTGCCAGCAGCTTAAGCACCCTTGAAGATACGCAGTATTTT
NA,NA,16,TRBV7-2,TRBJ2-3,CASSPWPVTEADTQYF,TGTGCCAGCAGCCCTTGGCCAGTTACAGAGGCAGATACGCAGTATTTT
NA,once,14,TRBV5-1,TRBJ1-1,CASTYRVGNTEAFF,TGCGCCAGCACATACAGGGTCGGCAACACTGAAGCTTTCTTT
NA,once,15,TRBV20-1,TRBJ1-5,CSATVQGSGNQPQHF,TGCAGTGCTACCGTGCAGGGGAGCGGCAATCAGCCCCAGCATTTT
TRBD2,NA,15,TRBV5-6,TRBJ2-1,CASSDIAGGPVEQFF,TGTGCCAGCAGCGACATAGCGGGAGGGCCGGTTGAGCAGTTCTTC
TRBD2,few,17,TRBV4-2,TRBJ2-7,CASSQVTSGKLPYEQYF,TGTGCCAGCAGCCAAGTAACTAGCGGGAAGCTTCCCTACGAGCAGTACTTC
NA,NA,13,TRBV5-6,TRBJ2-2,CASSFVHTGELFF,TGTGCCAGCAGCTTTGTCCACACCGGGGAGCTGTTTTTT
NA,few,12,TRBV20-1,TRBJ2-7,CSAAGKAGEQYF,TGCAGTGCTGCCGGGAAAGCGGGCGAGCAGTACTTC
TRBD2,NA,14,TRBV5-1,TRBJ2-7,CASAGVAPSYEQYF,TGCGCCAGCGCGGGGGTCGCCCCCTCCTACGAGCAGTACTTC
NA,NA,12,TRBV18,TRBJ2-1,CASSLGNDEQFF,TGTGCCAGCTCACTTGGTAACGATGAGCAGTTCTTC
NA,NA,14,TRBV5-4,TRBJ1-6,CASSNGPDNSPLHF,TGTGCCAGCAGCAACGGGCCCGATAATTCACCCCTCCACTTT
NA,NA,10,TRBV7-9,TRBJ2-1,CAERPSEQFF,TGTGCCGAGAGACCGTCTGAGCAGTTCTTC
TRBD2,NA,16,TRBV7-6,TRBJ2-1,CASSSRPSGSDNEQFF,TGTGCCAGCAGCTCCCGGCCGAGCGGGAGCGACAATGAGCAGTTCTTC